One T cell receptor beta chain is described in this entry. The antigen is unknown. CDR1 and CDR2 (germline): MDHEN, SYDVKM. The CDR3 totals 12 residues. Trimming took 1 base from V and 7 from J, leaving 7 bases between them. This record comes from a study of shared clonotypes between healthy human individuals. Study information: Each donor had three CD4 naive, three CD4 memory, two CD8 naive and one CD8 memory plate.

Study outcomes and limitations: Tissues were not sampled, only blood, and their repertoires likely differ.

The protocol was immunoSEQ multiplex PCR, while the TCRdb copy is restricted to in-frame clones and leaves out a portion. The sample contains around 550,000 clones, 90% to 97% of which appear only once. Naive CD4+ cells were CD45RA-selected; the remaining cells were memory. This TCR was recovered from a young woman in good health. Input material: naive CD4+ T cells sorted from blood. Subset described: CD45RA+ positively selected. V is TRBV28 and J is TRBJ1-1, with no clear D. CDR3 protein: CASSLLRGEAFF. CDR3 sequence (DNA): TGTGCCAGCAGTTTATTGAGAGGTGAAGCTTTCTTT.